This T cell receptor (beta chain) was found in a study of shared clonotypes between healthy human individuals. Study context: Each donor contributed plates that comprised three CD4 naive, three CD4 memory, two CD8 naive and one CD8 memory.

Study-wide results and caveats: It was the non-shared clonotypes that had lower generation probabilities than clonotypes shared by all four donors. Compared with memory subsets, naive subsets generally had larger estimated richness.

The table lists this clone with a count of one. The antigen is not known. Assay used: immunoSEQ multiplex PCR; TCRdb lists only in-frame clones, some missing. The sample includes about 1 million clones, about 75% of them seen just once. Sequencing was done on a sample of memory CD4+ T cells sorted from blood. Subset meaning: CD45RA-negative fraction. The sequence was obtained from a man aged 18 to 30 in good health.

CDR3 region: CASSPQGARSDGELFF. The CDR3 coding sequence is TGTGCCAGCTCACCACAGGGGGCAAGGAGTGACGGGGAGCTGTTTTTT. This chain joins TRBV18 and TRBJ2-2; 7 bases are shared with TRBD1. From germline, CDR1 is KGHSH and CDR2 LQKENI. The CDR3 runs 16 residues. Trimming removed 1 base from V and 7 bases from J; junction bases left unmatched: 9. Complete variable domain (other parts from reference TRBV18 and TRBJ2-2): NAGVMQNPRHLVRRRGQEARLRCSPMKGHSHVYWYRQLPEEGLKFMVYLQKENIIDESGMPKERFSAEFPKEGPSILRIQQVVRGDSAAYFCASSPQGARSDGELFFGEGSRLTVL.